This T cell receptor beta chain was retrieved from a study of blood T cell repertoires in COVID-19. Study details: Sample material is recorded as cDNA or gDNA derived from T cells, B-cell-depleted T cells, or PBMCs.

The authors' processing: For nucleated cells, counts were estimated from reference gene primer amplification. Libraries were prepared by immunoSEQ multiplex PCR; TCRdb keeps only in-frame clonotypes and omits some of them. D and trimming were read from the DNA, whereas the V and J calls and clone size are those reported in that table. In the table there are about 56,000 clones, around 84% of which are singletons. The CDR3 is 15 amino acids. The V segment lost 0 bases and the J segment 7 bases; nucleotides outside the gene matches: 6. Germline V gene lookup returns CDR1 SGHRS and CDR2 YFSETQ. The chain uses TRBV5-1 and TRBJ2-7, with 11 bases that match TRBD2. The clonotype comes from an elderly woman with acute or convalescent COVID-19. Material: peripheral blood. The CDR3 DNA reads TGCGCCAGCAGCTTGGGATTAGCGGGGGGGCGAGAGCAGTACTTC. It translates to CASSLGLAGGREQYF.